This record concerns one T cell receptor beta chain sequence. What this receptor recognizes is not known. No base qualities exist here, and no much larger clone lies one base off it. The data were taken from a study of lymphopenia after photon versus proton radiotherapy (dated by TCRdb to between 2018 and 2020). Context from the whole study: Photon and proton radiation therapy were compared by the study for their immunological effects in patients with gastrointestinal tumors who developed high-grade lymphopenia. The cohort included 15 to 20 patients with gastrointestinal tumors who developed lymphopenia after receiving either photon or proton therapy. The goal of the study was to characterize the differences between the two radiation modalities in how they affect the immune system.

Spanning cysteine to phenylalanine, the CDR3 consists of 14 amino acids. Just CDR3 DNA is preserved here, 42 bases in frame from base 1. The CDR1 and CDR2 encoded by the germline V gene are SGHTA and FQGTGA. Ends trimmed: V by 5 bases, J by 6 bases; bases unmatched to a gene: 5. The investigation overall reported the following: Among patients across the cohort who died, overall survival time showed an inverse correlation with a larger post-nadir drop in TCR diversity. During treatment, patients who received proton therapy stayed relatively stable, whereas patients who received photon therapy lost naive T cells and TCR diversity and gained effector/memory populations. After the lymphocyte count nadir, repertoires from photon-treated patients showed oligoclonal expansion, particularly of CD8+ Temra cells, and this expansion drove the decline in diversity. The survival association was assessed only in patients who died, and better survival with proton therapy was presented by the authors as a possibility rather than a demonstrated result.

The method was the immunoSEQ multiplex PCR assay. T cell repertoires were profiled by deep sequencing of rearranged TCR beta loci, alongside multiparametric flow cytometry. Sourced from immuneACCESS, this table was stored by TCRdb with only in-frame sequences that have V and J called. A share of the clones is absent; for the studies checked, an unresolved V gene accounts for under half, and the remainder has no known explanation. For this sample the table gives over 50,000 clones, of which approximately 86% were detected only once. Of the sample, approximately 2% falls within the top ten clones. Here the chain combines TRBV7-3 and TRBJ2-7, with TRBD2 identical over 12 junction bases. The material was peripheral blood, obtained from a patient treated with photon-based radiotherapy. This receptor was obtained from a man aged 35-49 years with gastric cancer. The nucleotides are TGTGCCAGCAGCCCAACTAGCGGGGGGAGCGAGCAGTACTTC. This gives the protein CASSPTSGGSEQYF.